This passage covers 24 T cell receptor beta chains from one sample sequenced in a study of CD8+CD57+ T cells in acquired aplastic anemia. Sequencing was done on patients that had shown CD8+CD57+ cell expansion by flow cytometry. The use of genomic DNA as template underpinned the TCR beta VDJ and CDR3 profiling. TCRdb analysed the reads with MiXCR anew, one entry per CDR3 protein. The sample lists 250,000 to 300,000 distinct CDR3 sequences, under 65% occurring once. Sequencing input: sorted CD4+, CD8+, or CD8+CD57+ T cells (not recorded which) from PBMCs. Receptor source: a human donor with aplastic anemia.

The rearrangement joins TRBV19 to TRBJ2-7; D unclear. V was trimmed by 5 bases and J by 0 bases, leaving 14 bases between them. CDR1 and CDR2 (germline): LNHDA, SQIVND (reference sequence). This CDR3 comprises 15 residues. The chain's CDR3 is CASSDLKGGSYEQYF. The CDR3 nucleotides read TGTGCCAGTAGTGACCTGAAGGGCGGCTCCTACGAGCAGTACTTC.

This clonotype has a handful of counts. The chain uses TRBV24-1 and TRBJ2-7; 8 bases are a match to TRBD1. This CDR3 is built from 16 residues. Trimming removed 6 bases from V and 1 base from J; junction bases left unmatched: 10. The germline gives CDR1 KGHDR, CDR2 SFDVKD. In nucleotides, the CDR3 is TGTGCCACCAGTAAAGGCGGACAGGGTTCTTCCTACGAGCAGTACTTC. It is translated as CATSKGGQGSSYEQYF.

The chain combines TRBV20-1 with TRBJ2-1, with 8 bases lining up with TRBD1. J gave up 2 bases and V 0 bases, and 9 bases lay outside the gene matches. The CDR3 has 17 amino acids. The germline gives CDR1 DFQATT, CDR2 SNEGSKA (reference sequence). The CDR3 region is CSARDTHGQGTYNEQFF. CDR3 sequence (DNA): TGCAGTGCTAGAGATACCCATGGACAGGGCACCTACAATGAGCAGTTCTTC.

In this sample, this clonotype turned up a few times. The rearrangement joins TRBV19 to TRBJ2-2; D is undetermined. V was clipped by 1 base and J by 1 base, with 7 bases between them. The germline V gene encodes CDR1 LNHDA and CDR2 SQIVND (reference sequence). The length of the CDR3 is 15 residues. This chain's CDR3 is CASSIVLGNTGELFF. The CDR3 coding sequence is TGTGCCAGTAGTATAGTGTTGGGGAACACCGGGGAGCTGTTTTTT. Looking up the rest from reference TRBV19 and TRBJ2-2 gives the full variable domain: DGGITQSPKYLFRKEGQNVTLSCEQNLNHDAMYWYRQDPGQGLRLIYYSQIVNDFQKGDIAEGYSVSREKKESFPLTVTSAQKNPTAFYLCASSIVLGNTGELFFGEGSRLTVL.

This clonotype was picked up many times. The J gene is TRBJ2-7, the V gene TRBV20-1, with D tentatively TRBD1 (6 bases). Germline CDR1 reads DFQATT; CDR2 reads SNEGSKA (reference sequence). V was trimmed by 6 bases and J by 3 bases, leaving 15 bases between them. The CDR3 has 13 residues. In nucleotides, the CDR3 is TGCAGTGCCAACTACAGGGCGGGCTACGAGCAGTACTTC. Translating gives CSANYRAGYEQYF.

The chain carries TRBV7-9 and TRBJ2-7; D uncertain. The CDR3 length is 14 residues. Germline lookup yields CDR1 SEHNR and CDR2 FQNEAQ (reference sequence). V was clipped by 8 bases and J by 5 bases, with 19 bases between them. This CDR3 is CASGGSRPINEQYF. The CDR3 DNA reads TGTGCCAGCGGTGGGTCGAGGCCGATCAACGAGCAGTACTTC.

A note on this clonotype: At one end the junction does not follow the germline gene, possibly because of a read error. The chain recombines TRBV20-1 with TRBJ2-7; D may be TRBD2 (6 bases). The CDR3 loop spans 13 amino acids. The germline V gene encodes CDR1 DFQATT and CDR2 SNEGSKA (reference sequence). The DNA of the CDR3 is TGCAGTGCCGCACCGGGACTCTTATACGCGCAGTACTTC. Its translation: CSAAPGLLYAQYF.

The chain joins TRBV25-1 to TRBJ1-1; D unclear. The V end lost 6 bases, the J end lost 0 bases, and 8 bases lay between the germline ends. CDR3 length equals 13 residues. Germline V gene lookup returns CDR1 MGHDK and CDR2 SYGVNS. The CDR3: CASSRHLNTEAFF. In DNA, the CDR3 is TGTGCCAGCAGCAGACACCTGAACACTGAAGCTTTCTTT. Based on the CDR3 plus reference TRBV25-1 and TRBJ1-1, the full variable domain is EADIYQTPRYLVIGTGKKITLECSQTMGHDKMYWYQQDPGMELHLIHYSYGVNSTEKGDLSSESTVSRIRTEHFPLTLESARPSHTSQYLCASSRHLNTEAFFGQGTRLTVV.

This clonotype was seen many times. Sequence at one end of the junction differs from germline and may be a read error. This sequence joins TRBV7-3 and TRBJ1-2, with a weak D call TRBD1 (6 bases). The length of the CDR3 is 13 residues. From germline, CDR1 is SGHTA and CDR2 FQGTGA. This CDR3 reads CASSLGGGYGYTF. The CDR3 DNA sequence: TGCGCCAGCAGCTTGGGAGGGGGCTATGGCTACACCTTC.

Notes on this clonotype: One end of the junction does not line up with germline, which may come from a read error. Written as DNA, the CDR3 is TGTGCTAGCAGCTTACATACGAACACTGAAGCTTTCTTT. Residues: CASSLHTNTEAFF. This chain links TRBV7-3 with TRBJ1-1; D is unclear. In germline, CDR1 is SGHTA, CDR2 FQGTGA. The CDR3 has 13 residues.

Ten or more counts support this clonotype. The V gene is TRBV12-3 or TRBV12-4, the J gene TRBJ2-2; D is unclear. V dropped 9 bases and J dropped 3 bases, with 8 bases sitting between them. The CDR3 loop spans 12 amino acids. As DNA, the CDR3 is TGTGCCAGTCATACCGACACCGGGGAGCTGTTTTTT. Its protein is CASHTDTGELFF.

V and J are TRBV11-2 and TRBJ2-7; the match to TRBD1 covers 7 bases. The J call may be in error: the DNA end matches TRBJ2-1 better. The CDR3 extends over 14 amino acids. CDR1 is SGHAT and CDR2 is FQNNGV in the germline V gene. The DNA for the CDR3 is TGTGCCAGCAGCTTAGCCAAGGGGGCCTATGAGCAGTTCTTC. The encoded protein is CASSLAKGAYEQFF.

The count of this clonotype is one. This rearrangement joins TRBV7-9 to TRBJ1-2; 12 nucleotides line up with TRBD1. The CDR3 length is 17 residues. Germline loops: CDR1 SEHNR, CDR2 FQNEAQ (reference sequence). Trimming took 0 bases from V and 4 from J; bases not matched to a gene: 6. The CDR3 coding sequence is TGTGCCAGCAGCTTAGCCGGGACAGGGGGCTTTGGCTATGGCTACACCTTC. Translated, it gives CASSLAGTGGFGYGYTF.

The chain couples TRBV7-2 to TRBJ1-5; D ambiguous. In germline, CDR1 is SGHTA, CDR2 FQGNSA. The CDR3 is made up of 15 amino acids. Trimming took off 7 bases at V and 2 bases at J, with 15 bases between the two ends. CDR3 in amino acids: CASIRGRAGNQPQHF. CDR3 DNA sequence: TGTGCCAGCATCCGAGGTAGAGCGGGCAATCAGCCCCAGCATTTT.

The genes are TRBV7-2 and TRBJ1-1, with D unclear. The CDR3 runs 14 residues. The germline V gene encodes CDR1 SGHTA and CDR2 FQGNSA. Trimming pared 0 bases from V and 6 bases from J, leaving 11 bases between. The CDR3 sequence: CASSLALIGAEAFF. CDR3 DNA: TGTGCCAGCAGCTTAGCTCTTATCGGAGCTGAAGCTTTCTTT.

This clonotype was counted between two and nine times. The gene calls are TRBV25-1 and TRBJ1-2; maybe TRBD1 (6 bases). Per germline, CDR1 MGHDK and CDR2 SYGVNS. With 4 bases removed from V and 4 bases from J, the gap between germline ends came to 25 bases. This CDR3 has 18 residues. Here the CDR3 DNA reads TGTGCCAGCAGTGCCTATCCGGGACAAGGCGGCGCTGGCTATGGCTACACCTTC. Protein: CASSAYPGQGGAGYGYTF.

This clonotype was seen repeatedly, ten times or more. The CDR3 here is CSAKDRSINGYTF. In DNA, the CDR3 is TGCAGTGCTAAGGACAGAAGTATAAATGGCTACACCTTC. The V and J genes are TRBV20-1 and TRBJ1-2, with D maybe TRBD1 (6 bases). Germline assignment: CDR1 DFQATT and CDR2 SNEGSKA (reference sequence). Trimming took 4 bases from V and 6 from J, leaving 15 bases between them. The CDR3 covers 13 residues.

The gene calls are TRBV10-3 and TRBJ2-3, with 9 bases fitting TRBD2. The CDR3 totals 14 residues. CDR1 ENHRY and CDR2 SYGVKD come from the germline V gene. Trimming took 6 bases from V and 3 from J; bases not matched to a gene: 4. The CDR3 region has the DNA TGTGCCATCAGACCTAGCGGGGATACAGATACGCAGTATTTT. Translated: CAIRPSGDTDTQYF.

V gene TRBV25-1 combines with J gene TRBJ2-5; the D call may be TRBD1 or TRBD2 (6 bases each). Per the germline V gene, CDR1 is MGHDK and CDR2 is SYGVNS. CDR3 size: 13 residues. The ends were cut back, 4 bases at V and 4 bases at J, with 10 bases in the middle. Written as DNA, the CDR3 is TGTGCCAGCAGTGCCCCGGGGGCAGAGACCCAGTACTTC. Its translation: CASSAPGAETQYF.

This clonotype was recorded a few times. The V call is TRBV2, the J call TRBJ2-7; D might be TRBD2 (5 bases). Germline V gene lookup returns CDR1 SNHLY and CDR2 FYNNEI. CDR3 length equals 11 residues. V was pared by 3 bases and J by 6 bases, with 6 bases between. The CDR3 loop reads CASSDEGEQYF. In DNA, the CDR3 is TGTGCCAGCAGTGATGAGGGCGAGCAGTACTTC.

In this sample, this clonotype turned up many times. The V call is TRBV20-1, the J call TRBJ2-1; D possibly corresponds to TRBD1 (5 bases). Germline CDR1 is DFQATT and CDR2 is SNEGSKA (reference sequence). With 4 bases removed from V and 2 bases from J, the gap between germline ends came to 15 bases. CDR3 length equals 15 residues. CDR3 sequence: CSATPLGVTYNEQFF. CDR3 DNA: TGCAGTGCTACCCCCCTAGGGGTAACCTACAATGAGCAGTTCTTC.

This sequence joins TRBV7-6 and TRBJ1-2; 9 nucleotides agree with TRBD1. The germline gives CDR1 SGHVS, CDR2 FNYEAQ. The CDR3 is 13 residues long. V lost 5 bases, J lost 8 bases, and 6 bases stayed unmatched. The CDR3 bases are TGTGCCAGCAGCCCGGGACAGGGCTTCGGCTACACCTTC. Protein sequence: CASSPGQGFGYTF. The full variable domain, rest sourced from reference TRBV7-6 and TRBJ1-2, is GAGVSQSPRYKVTKRGQDVALRCDPISGHVSLYWYRQALGQGPEFLTYFNYEAQQDKSGLPNDRFSAERPEGSISTLTIQRTEQRDSAMYRCASSPGQGFGYTFGSGTRLTVV.

The CDR3 nucleotides read TGTGCCAGCTCACCGTTCGGGGGCCTGAACACTGAAGCTTTCTTT. The encoded protein is CASSPFGGLNTEAFF. The gene calls are TRBV10-3 and TRBJ1-1; D possibly corresponds to TRBD1 (6 bases). Germline V lookup: CDR1 ENHRY, CDR2 SYGVKD. CDR3 size: 15 residues. Trimming stripped 10 bases from V and 0 bases from J, with 18 bases between.

This clonotype was counted only a few times. This chain uses TRBV27 with TRBJ2-3; 7 nucleotides match TRBD1. This CDR3 is built from 14 residues. CDR1 is MNHEY, CDR2 SMNVEV, per germline (reference sequence). Germline trimming cut 5 bases from V and 4 bases from J; bases unmatched to any gene: 6. The DNA for the CDR3 is TGTGCCAGCAGTCGCCCAGGGGGTCCAGATACGCAGTATTTT. This gives the protein CASSRPGGPDTQYF.